A single sample is the source of the 27 T cell receptor beta chains below, sequenced in a study of vaccination effects on CD4 cells after COVID-19. Pools of viral peptides were used by the ViraFEST assay to expand antigen-specific CD4+ T cells ahead of sequencing. Isolation of CD4+ T cells took place after approximately 10 days of culture. Either the BNT162b2 or mRNA-1273 vaccine was given to participants in two doses. Method: immunoSEQ multiplex PCR; TCRdb's copy keeps in-frame clones and lacks some. The data hold about 66,000 clones, with around four fifths observed a single time. Their target antigens are unknown. Sequencing used CD4+ T cells from PBMCs cultured with HCoV-OC43 spike peptides, obtained after COVID-19 vaccination. Noted subset: HCoV-OC43 spike overlapping peptide pool stimulation. The origin of the receptors is a human donor who received a COVID-19 vaccine.

This chain links TRBV29-1 with TRBJ2-5, with 10 bases lining up with TRBD1. In germline, CDR1 is SQVTM, CDR2 ANQGSEA. Losses at the gene ends were 6 bases for V and 6 bases for J; bases not matched to a gene: 4. The CDR3 has 12 residues. The CDR3: CSVLTGGQTQYF. In DNA, the CDR3 is TGCAGCGTATTGACAGGGGGCCAGACCCAGTACTTC.

This clone was detected only once. The rearrangement joins TRBV2 to TRBJ2-2; D is unresolved. The germline gives CDR1 SNHLY, CDR2 FYNNEI. V dropped 2 bases and J dropped 2 bases, with 12 bases sitting between them. The CDR3 contains 16 residues. CDR3 sequence (DNA): TGTGCCAGCAGTGAAAACCCCATAGAAAACACCGGGGAGCTGTTTTTT. The encoded protein is CASSENPIENTGELFF.

This sequence joins TRBV28 and TRBJ2-7; 12 bases fit TRBD1. The CDR3 runs to 13 residues. With 4 bases clipped from V and 10 bases from J, the junction kept 5 bases outside the gene matches. CDR1 and CDR2 from the germline V gene are MDHEN and SYDVKM. In DNA form, the CDR3 reads TGTGCCAGCAGTTCGGGACAGGGGGCGGGTCAGTACGTC. Amino acids: CASSSGQGAGQYV.

The V gene is TRBV12-5, the J gene TRBJ2-3, with 12 bases fitting TRBD1. The CDR3 totals 14 residues. V was pared by 5 bases and J by 6 bases, with 3 bases of the junction left unmatched. CDR1 and CDR2 (germline): LGHNT, FRNRAP. CDR3 coding DNA: TGTGCTAGTGGTAAGGGACAGGGGGCTGATACGCAGTATTTT. It yields the protein CASGKGQGADTQYF.

CDR3 residues: CASSTGLADYNEQFF. The CDR3, as DNA: TGTGCCAGCAGCACGGGACTAGCAGACTACAATGAGCAGTTCTTC. V and J are TRBV7-7 and TRBJ2-1; 9 bases match TRBD2. CDR1 SSHAT and CDR2 FNYEAQ come from the germline V gene (reference sequence). The CDR3 contains 15 residues. V shed 5 bases and J 3 bases; nucleotides not matched to a gene: 5.

This clone was seen only once. V usage is TRBV18 and J usage is TRBJ1-5; 8 bases fit TRBD1. Germline V gene data show CDR1 as KGHSH and CDR2 as LQKENI. Trimming took 4 bases from V and 5 from J; bases not matched to a gene: 16. CDR3 length: 18 amino acids. The CDR3 DNA reads TGTGCCAGCTCACGAGCAACCGTTAACAGGGGGAGGGATCAGCCCCAGCATTTT. Residues: CASSRATVNRGRDQPQHF.

The chain couples TRBV19 to TRBJ1-2; D unclear. V was clipped by 9 bases and J by 3 bases, with 11 bases between them. This CDR3 is 12 amino acids long. Germline V gene lookup returns CDR1 LNHDA and CDR2 SQIVND (reference sequence). CDR3 nucleotide sequence: TGTGCCAGCTCTGAGGTGGACTATGGCTACACCTTC. Protein: CASSEVDYGYTF.

This chain connects TRBV10-3 to TRBJ2-1, with 8 positions matching TRBD2. The CDR3 extends over 17 amino acids. The junction had 14 bases not matched to a gene; V was cut back by 2 bases and J by 8 bases. Germline CDR1 ENHRY, CDR2 SYGVKD. CDR3: CAISETAFGGGTDEQFF. Here the CDR3 DNA reads TGTGCCATCAGTGAGACGGCTTTTGGCGGGGGGACGGATGAGCAGTTCTTC.

This clone was seen only a few times. The rearrangement links TRBV10-2 to TRBJ1-5; 7 bases agree with TRBD1. The CDR3 length is 15 residues. CDR1 and CDR2 (germline): WSHSY, SAAADI. Germline trimming cut 3 bases from V and 3 bases from J; bases unmatched to any gene: 5. In DNA, the CDR3 is TGCGCCAGCAGTGACCCCCAGGGGGTCAATCAGCCCCAGCATTTT. Its translation is CASSDPQGVNQPQHF.

This clone was detected only a few times. The chain carries TRBV6-6 and TRBJ1-6; the D is unclear. V shed 6 bases and J shed 7 bases, with 13 bases lying between them. Germline V lookup: CDR1 MNHNY, CDR2 SVGAGI (reference sequence). This CDR3 comprises 14 residues. DNA for the CDR3: TGTGCCAGCAGATCCGAGGGTTACAATTCACCCCTCCACTTT. This encodes CASRSEGYNSPLHF.

The chain couples TRBV4-1 to TRBJ2-5; 8 nucleotides agree with TRBD2. This CDR3 spans 14 amino acids. The V and J ends lost 2 bases and 2 bases, in that order; junction bases with no gene match: 1. Germline lookup yields CDR1 MGHRA and CDR2 YSYEKL. The CDR3 is CASSQTGGQETQYF. The DNA for the CDR3 is TGCGCCAGCAGCCAAACGGGAGGGCAAGAGACCCAGTACTTC.

This clone was found a few times. J is TRBJ2-6 and V is TRBV18; 8 nucleotides match TRBD1. With 5 bases clipped from V and 2 bases from J, the junction kept 8 bases outside the gene matches. The germline V gene has CDR1 KGHSH and CDR2 LQKENI. CDR3 length: 17 residues. CDR3 coding DNA: TGTGCCAGCTCATCGCGGACAGGGACGACTGGGGCCAACGTCCTGACTTTC. It translates to CASSSRTGTTGANVLTF. Full variable domain (outside the CDR3, taken from reference TRBV18 and TRBJ2-6): NAGVMQNPRHLVRRRGQEARLRCSPMKGHSHVYWYRQLPEEGLKFMVYLQKENIIDESGMPKERFSAEFPKEGPSILRIQQVVRGDSAAYFCASSSRTGTTGANVLTFGAGSRLTVL.

The chain has TRBV5-1 and TRBJ2-1, with D possibly TRBD2 on 7 matching bases. This CDR3 spans 19 amino acids. V gave up 4 bases and J gave up 2 bases, with 25 bases separating them. Germline V gene data show CDR1 as SGHRS and CDR2 as YFSETQ. CDR3 DNA: TGCGCCAGCAGCGTCCCCCCAGGACGGGGGGCTTTGACCTACAATGAGCAGTTCTTC. It codes for CASSVPPGRGALTYNEQFF.

This chain connects TRBV7-6 to TRBJ1-5, with no clear D. CDR1 and CDR2 from the germline V gene are SGHVS and FNYEAQ. Between the trimmed V and J ends, which lost 1 base and 9 bases, there was a span of 16 bases. The CDR3 extends over 15 amino acids. The CDR3 sequence: CASSLGEWSTAPQHF. The CDR3 DNA reads TGTGCCAGCAGCTTAGGAGAATGGTCCACAGCGCCCCAGCATTTT.

This chain joins TRBV6-5 and TRBJ2-7; 8 positions agree with TRBD2. V lost 6 bases and J lost 3; bases outside the gene matches: 10. CDR1 and CDR2 from the germline V gene are MNHEY and SVGAGI. The length of the CDR3 is 15 residues. Here the CDR3 reads CASSHRRGVGYEQYV. In DNA, the CDR3 is TGTGCCAGCAGCCATCGGCGGGGGGTTGGCTACGAGCAGTACGTC.

The DNA for the CDR3 is TGTGCCAGCAGCAATGACAGGAATCAGCCCCAGCATTTT. Translation gives CASSNDRNQPQHF. The chain links TRBV7-2 to TRBJ1-5, with D perhaps matching TRBD1 (6 bases). The CDR3 is made up of 13 amino acids. CDR1 is SGHTA and CDR2 is FQGNSA in the germline V gene. The V end lost 5 bases, the J end lost 4 bases, and 9 bases lay between the germline ends.

The chain employs TRBV5-4 and TRBJ1-3; D remains ambiguous. Germline CDR1 is SGHNT and CDR2 is YYREEE (reference sequence). The CDR3 is 14 residues long. Trimming stripped 1 base from V and 4 bases from J, with 9 bases between. The CDR3 is CASSLSSDGNTIYF. The CDR3 nucleotides are TGTGCCAGCAGCTTGTCAAGCGACGGAAACACCATATATTTT.

The chain is built from TRBV27 and TRBJ1-1, with D perhaps matching TRBD1 (6 bases). This CDR3 region has 15 residues. The germline V gene encodes CDR1 MNHEY and CDR2 SMNVEV (reference sequence). The V end lost 6 bases, the J end lost 4 bases, and 18 bases lay between the germline ends. Written as DNA, the CDR3 is TGTGCCAGCAGGGTTAACAGGGACGCGATCACTGAAGCTTTCTTT. As protein: CASRVNRDAITEAFF.

The chain is built from TRBV18 and TRBJ2-5; 8 positions agree with TRBD1. With 1 base clipped from V and 5 bases from J, the junction kept 3 bases outside the gene matches. This CDR3 contains 14 residues. Germline assignment: CDR1 KGHSH and CDR2 LQKENI. The CDR3 loop is CASSPRRGLETQYF. CDR3 in DNA: TGTGCCAGCTCACCACGCAGGGGGCTGGAGACCCAGTACTTC. Full variable domain (missing parts from reference TRBV18 and TRBJ2-5): NAGVMQNPRHLVRRRGQEARLRCSPMKGHSHVYWYRQLPEEGLKFMVYLQKENIIDESGMPKERFSAEFPKEGPSILRIQQVVRGDSAAYFCASSPRRGLETQYFGPGTRLLVL.

This rearrangement joins TRBV5-1 to TRBJ2-5; 10 bases are a match to TRBD1. The CDR3 contains 16 residues. Germline V gene data show CDR1 as SGHRS and CDR2 as YFSETQ. The junction had 11 bases not matched to a gene; V was cut back by 4 bases and J by 5 bases. CDR3 nucleotide sequence: TGCGCCAGCAGCCCGGCGGGACAGGGGCCCGGTGAGACCCAGTACTTC. Amino acids: CASSPAGQGPGETQYF.

Here the CDR3 DNA reads TGTGCCAGCAGTTACTCAGATCAGCCCCAGCATTTT. Amino acid sequence: CASSYSDQPQHF. This chain links TRBV6-6 with TRBJ1-5; D remains ambiguous. CDR3 length: 12 residues. The germline V and J ends were trimmed by 0 bases and 5 bases, with 2 bases remaining between them. Germline values: CDR1 MNHNY, CDR2 SVGAGI (reference sequence).

This clone was seen a handful of times. CDR3 sequence reads: CASSPFRGYNSPLHF. CDR3 nucleotides: TGTGCCAGCAGTCCATTCAGGGGGTATAATTCACCCCTCCACTTT. The genes are TRBV2 and TRBJ1-6, with TRBD1 matching 7 bases. The V gene's germline CDR1 is SNHLY and CDR2 FYNNEI. CDR3 length equals 15 residues. Trimming removed 5 bases from V and 4 bases from J; junction bases left unmatched: 5.

The gene calls are TRBV5-1 and TRBJ1-4, with a weak D call TRBD1 (6 bases). Trimming shortened V by 4 bases and J by 8 bases, and 15 bases separated the two germline ends. Looked up from germline, CDR1 is SGHRS and CDR2 is YFSETQ. The CDR3 sequence is 14 residues long. DNA of the CDR3: TGCGCCAGCAGCCCACAGGGAGGGACGGAAAAACTGTTTTTT. Protein: CASSPQGGTEKLFF.

There are a few counts of this clone. This sequence joins TRBV4-2 and TRBJ2-2; TRBD1 agrees at 8 bases. There are 17 residues in the CDR3. The J segment lost 0 bases and the V segment lost 1 base, leaving 4 bases of the junction unmatched. CDR1 LGHNA and CDR2 YNFKEQ come from the germline V gene. CDR3 residues: CASSQVRQGTNTGELFF. DNA of the CDR3: TGTGCCAGCAGCCAAGTGCGACAGGGGACGAACACCGGGGAGCTGTTTTTT.

This rearrangement joins TRBV18 to TRBJ2-5; 9 bases fit TRBD1. The CDR3 covers 16 residues. The junction had 5 bases not matched to a gene; V was cut back by 3 bases and J by 0 bases. Germline V gene data show CDR1 as KGHSH and CDR2 as LQKENI. In DNA form, the CDR3 reads TGTGCCAGCTCACCTGGGGACAGGGCGTACCAAGAGACCCAGTACTTC. Translated: CASSPGDRAYQETQYF.

This chain uses TRBV19 with TRBJ1-4; D remains ambiguous. The CDR3 has 15 amino acids. Deletions cut 6 bases from V and 8 bases from J, with 19 bases between. In germline, CDR1 is LNHDA, CDR2 SQIVND (reference sequence). CDR3 sequence: CASSLTIRVEEKLFF. CDR3 nucleotide sequence: TGTGCCAGTAGCCTCACAATTCGGGTGGAGGAAAAACTGTTTTTT.

For this clone: This specimen includes other DNA sequences encoding the same CDR3. The CDR3 region is CASSVEGSGANVLTF. The DNA of the CDR3 is TGTGCCAGCAGCGTAGAAGGGTCTGGGGCCAACGTCCTGACTTTC. This chain joins TRBV9 and TRBJ2-6; D remains unclear. Trimming cost V 0 bases and J 1 base, with 5 bases left between them. The CDR3 totals 15 residues. Germline V gene lookup returns CDR1 SGDLS and CDR2 YYNGEE.